What follows are 30 T cell receptor beta chains derived from one specimen sequenced in a study of Graves' ophthalmopathy and Graves' hyperthyroidism. For repertoire sequencing, the TCR beta CDR3 regions were amplified from RNA transcripts. In the first round, RT-PCR was carried out with HTBI primers, and a multiplex PCR formed the second round. TCRdb re-called the multiplex PCR reads through MiXCR, storing one row per CDR3 protein. In the table there are 900,000 to 1,200,000 distinct CDR3 sequences, about 40% of which are singletons. Sequencing was done on a sample of peripheral blood or thyroid tissue (not recorded which). The receptors stem from an adult man with Graves' hyperthyroidism.

Regarding this clonotype: Since a much larger clone is just one base distant, this may be a read error. This chain links TRBV24-1 with TRBJ1-1; D is ambiguous. CDR1 and CDR2 from the germline V gene are KGHDR and SFDVKD. This CDR3 has 12 amino acids. Between the trimmed V and J ends, which lost 11 bases and 11 bases, there was a span of 20 bases. The CDR3 nucleotides read TGTGCCAGCAGCCCCCGGCCCATGGGCGCTTTCTTT. This translates into CASSPRPMGAFF.

This clonotype was seen a few times. The chain links TRBV19 to TRBJ2-2; a weak D match, TRBD2 (6 bases). Trimming pared 4 bases from V and 8 bases from J, leaving 20 bases between. CDR1 LNHDA and CDR2 SQIVND come from the germline V gene (reference sequence). This CDR3 spans 16 amino acids. The CDR3 sequence is CASSTVRDELVGELFF. CDR3 nucleotides: TGTGCCAGTAGTACGGTGCGGGACGAGTTAGTAGGGGAGCTGTTTTTT. Based on the CDR3 plus reference TRBV19 and TRBJ2-2, the full variable domain is DGGITQSPKYLFRKEGQNVTLSCEQNLNHDAMYWYRQDPGQGLRLIYYSQIVNDFQKGDIAEGYSVSREKKESFPLTVTSAQKNPTAFYLCASSTVRDELVGELFFGEGSRLTVL.

In DNA form, the CDR3 reads TGCGCCAGCAGCCGAGATCTTAGGGGACTTGAGACCCAGTACTTC. Translated, it gives CASSRDLRGLETQYF. The chain recombines TRBV4-3 with TRBJ2-5, with a possible D match to TRBD2 (6 bases). Trimming pared 4 bases from V and 5 bases from J, leaving 17 bases between. Germline CDR1 reads LGHNA; CDR2 reads YSLEER. The CDR3 runs 15 residues.

A word on this clonotype: With a much larger clone just one base away, this may be a read error. V and J are TRBV11-2 and TRBJ2-7; the D is unclear. Germline V gene data show CDR1 as SGHAT and CDR2 as FQNNGV. Trimming removed 5 bases from V and 0 bases from J, with 14 bases in between. CDR3 length equals 15 residues. CDR3 region: CASSLYQTASYEQYF. The CDR3 DNA reads TGTGCCAGCAGCCTCTACCAGACGGCCTCCTACGAGCAGTACTTC.

This rearrangement joins TRBV7-2 to TRBJ1-1, with a possible D match to TRBD1 (5 bases). Trimming took 1 base from V and 1 from J, leaving 10 bases between them. The CDR3 covers 15 residues. CDR1 and CDR2 (germline): SGHTA, FQGNSA. The CDR3 coding sequence is TGTGCCAGCAGCTTAGGCGGGACCCAGAACACTGAAGCTTTCTTT. As protein: CASSLGGTQNTEAFF. The full variable domain, with the rest looked up from reference TRBV7-2 and TRBJ1-1, is GAGVSQSPSNKVTEKGKDVELRCDPISGHTALYWYRQSLGQGLEFLIYFQGNSAPDKSGLPSDRFSAERTGGSVSTLTIQRTQQEDSAVYLCASSLGGTQNTEAFFGQGTRLTVV.

The chain employs TRBV15 and TRBJ2-7, with 10 bases matching TRBD2. J lost 4 bases, V lost 7 bases, and 25 bases had no gene match. The CDR3 is 20 amino acids. Germline CDR1 and CDR2: LNHNV and YYDKDF (reference sequence). The CDR3: CATIPRSASRTSGAGYEQYF. For the CDR3, the DNA is TGTGCCACCATCCCCCGCAGTGCTAGCCGTACTAGCGGGGCGGGTTACGAGCAGTACTTC.

Many counts were recorded for this clonotype. A junction boundary mismatches the germline segment, possibly from a read error. The genes are TRBV20-1 and TRBJ2-7; 9 bases line up with TRBD1. The CDR3 loop spans 13 amino acids. Germline CDR1 reads DFQATT; CDR2 reads SNEGSKA (reference sequence). The CDR3 reads CSARGTGYREQYF. The CDR3 bases are TGCAGTGCCAGAGGGACAGGGTACCGCGAGCAGTACTTC.

This clonotype was found a few times. An end of the junction does not agree with germline; a read error may underlie this. The chain is built from TRBV10-3 and TRBJ2-7, with TRBD2 as a possible D gene (6 bases). The CDR3 totals 15 residues. Germline V lookup: CDR1 ENHRY, CDR2 SYGVKD. The CDR3 here is CASSYNGDLGYEQYF. The CDR3 DNA is TGTGCCAGCAGTTACAATGGGGACTTGGGCTACGAGCAGTACTTC.

This chain connects TRBV10-3 to TRBJ1-2; no definite D call. The CDR3 consists of 14 residues. Trimming shortened V by 2 bases and J by 7 bases, and 14 bases separated the two germline ends. CDR1 and CDR2 (germline): ENHRY, SYGVKD. The CDR3 region is CAISELSLLGGYTF. CDR3 DNA sequence: TGTGCCATCAGTGAGCTGTCACTTTTGGGTGGCTACACCTTC.

The rearrangement links TRBV7-8 to TRBJ1-5, with TRBD1 matching 9 bases. CDR3 length: 14 amino acids. Germline CDR1 SGHVS, CDR2 FQNEAQ. J lost 9 bases, V lost 5 bases, and 8 bases had no gene match. The CDR3 region is CASSQGQGIRPQHF. The DNA for the CDR3 is TGTGCCAGCAGCCAAGGACAGGGGATTCGGCCCCAGCATTTT.

V gene TRBV10-3 combines with J gene TRBJ1-2, with TRBD1 matching over 9 bases. This CDR3 comprises 11 residues. With V trimmed by 8 bases and J by 8 bases, 3 bases remained unmatched. The germline V gene has CDR1 ENHRY and CDR2 SYGVKD. The CDR3 region has the DNA TGTGCCATCCAAGGACAGGGGGGCTACACCTTC. Protein sequence: CAIQGQGGYTF.

The V call is TRBV10-3, the J call TRBJ2-5; D remains ambiguous. The J call may be mistaken, given a closer DNA end match to TRBJ2-1. Germline assignment: CDR1 ENHRY and CDR2 SYGVKD. This CDR3 region has 14 residues. CDR3: CAISESTRGVGQFF. Written as DNA, the CDR3 is TGTGCCATCAGTGAGTCGACTCGTGGGGTGGGCCAGTTCTTC.

The V call is TRBV7-2, the J call TRBJ2-5; 8 bases align to TRBD2. The V and J ends lost 5 bases and 1 base, in that order; junction bases with no gene match: 9. The germline CDR1 and CDR2 sequences are SGHTA and FQGNSA. The CDR3 runs to 16 residues. DNA of the CDR3: TGTGCCAGCAGCCCTAGTTATGCGGGGGGCCAAGAGACCCAGTACTTC. This gives the protein CASSPSYAGGQETQYF.

The chain has TRBV7-2 and TRBJ2-7, with D possibly matching TRBD1 (5 bases). CDR3 length equals 14 residues. Germline lookup yields CDR1 SGHTA and CDR2 FQGNSA. V lost 5 bases, J lost 4 bases, and 15 bases lay in between. The CDR3 DNA follows: TGTGCCAGCAGCCAAGACAAGAACAGGTACGAGCAGTACTTC. Protein product: CASSQDKNRYEQYF.

This clonotype was seen just once. The DNA for the CDR3 is TGTGCCATCAGAGAGAGCGCGGAAGAGACCCAGTACTTC. The encoded protein is CAIRESAEETQYF. V usage is TRBV10-3 and J usage is TRBJ2-5, with D uncertain. The germline V gene encodes CDR1 ENHRY and CDR2 SYGVKD. The germline V and J ends were trimmed by 6 bases and 3 bases, with 11 bases remaining between them. The CDR3 extends over 13 amino acids.

The chain links TRBV7-9 to TRBJ1-1, with a tentative D call TRBD1 (5 bases). The length of the CDR3 is 9 residues. Trimming took off 10 bases at V and 11 bases at J, with 11 bases between the two ends. CDR1 is SEHNR and CDR2 is FQNEAQ in the germline V gene (reference sequence). CDR3 nucleotides: TGTGCCACCGCCTGGGGGGCTTTCTTT. Protein: CATAWGAFF. The whole variable domain, filled in from reference TRBV7-9 and TRBJ1-1, reads DTGVSQNPRHKITKRGQNVTFRCDPISEHNRLYWYRQTLGQGPEFLTYFQNEAQLEKSRLLSDRFSAERPKGSFSTLEIQRTEQGDSAMYLCATAWGAFFGQGTRLTVV.

At least ten counts were recorded for this clonotype. J is TRBJ2-7 and V is TRBV19; 7 positions match TRBD1. Germline-derived CDR1 and CDR2 are LNHDA and SQIVND (reference sequence). This CDR3 comprises 14 residues. Trimming at V came to 5 bases and at J to 2 bases, leaving 6 bases not matched to a gene. The CDR3 nucleotides read TGTGCCAGTAGTCCGGACAGGTTAACCTACGAGCAGTACTTC. Amino acid sequence: CASSPDRLTYEQYF.

Ten or more counts support this clonotype. The chain combines TRBV4-2 with TRBJ2-5; TRBD1 agrees at 8 bases. J gave up 1 base and V 1 base, and 2 bases lay outside the gene matches. The CDR3 totals 15 residues. CDR1 and CDR2 (germline): LGHNA, YNFKEQ. The CDR3 bases are TGTGCCAGCAGCCAAGGACAGGGGCCCCAAGAGACCCAGTACTTC. It translates to CASSQGQGPQETQYF.

This clonotype has more than one count but fewer than ten. The V call is TRBV13, the J call TRBJ2-7; D gene uncertain. The CDR3 has 12 residues. Germline CDR1 PRHDT, CDR2 FYEKMQ (reference sequence). V was shortened by 7 bases and J by 1 base, with 8 bases between the two germline ends. The CDR3 nucleotides are TGTGCCAGCACCGGAGAATCCTACGAGCAGTACTTC. Protein product: CASTGESYEQYF.

The chain is built from TRBV19 and TRBJ2-6, with 8 bases aligning to TRBD1. The CDR3 totals 22 residues. V was pared by 0 bases and J by 0 bases, with 16 bases of the junction left unmatched. From germline, CDR1 is LNHDA and CDR2 SQIVND (reference sequence). Here the CDR3 reads CASSIDPQGAPDRVSGANVLTF. The CDR3 nucleotides read TGTGCCAGTAGTATAGATCCTCAAGGGGCTCCGGACAGGGTCTCTGGGGCCAACGTCCTGACTTTC.

The chain joins TRBV7-2 to TRBJ2-5; weak D call: TRBD2 (6 bases). The V gene lost 1 base and the J gene lost 2 bases, with 20 bases spanning the gap. CDR1 and CDR2 from the germline V gene are SGHTA and FQGNSA. CDR3 size: 18 residues. CDR3 DNA sequence: TGTGCCAGCAGCTTAGGGGGCGGGGCGTCACGTCGTCAAGAGACCCAGTACTTC. This codes for CASSLGGGASRRQETQYF.

Comment on this clonotype: One end of the junction is discordant with germline, which a read error may explain. V is TRBV7-7 and J is TRBJ2-5; 8 nucleotides match TRBD1. CDR3 size: 14 residues. Germline V gene lookup returns CDR1 SSHAT and CDR2 FNYEAQ (reference sequence). The CDR3 protein is CASSRDRQGETQYF. The CDR3 DNA sequence: TGTGCTAGCAGTCGGGACAGGCAGGGTGAGACCCAGTACTTC.

This clonotype was counted a single time. The V call is TRBV6-5, the J call TRBJ2-7; TRBD2 matches at 8 bases. The V gene's germline CDR1 is MNHEY and CDR2 SVGAGI. The ends lost 4 bases at V and 2 bases at J; junction bases unmatched: 10. The CDR3 consists of 16 residues. The CDR3 is CASSWTGTRGTYEQYF. Here the CDR3 DNA reads TGTGCCAGCAGTTGGACCGGGACTAGAGGGACCTACGAGCAGTACTTC.

In regard to this clonotype: At one boundary the junction diverges from the germline segment, which might be a read error. V gene TRBV30 combines with J gene TRBJ1-1; perhaps TRBD1 as D (5 bases). Germline V lookup: CDR1 GTSNPN, CDR2 SVGIG (reference sequence). CDR3 size: 13 residues. This CDR3 is CAWSAGLNAEAFF. CDR3 coding DNA: TGTGCCTGGAGTGCAGGGTTGAACGCTGAAGCTTTCTTT.

This clonotype has only a few counts. The chain employs TRBV19 and TRBJ2-2, with 9 bases aligning to TRBD1. CDR1 is LNHDA and CDR2 is SQIVND in the germline V gene (reference sequence). The CDR3 spans 21 residues. With V trimmed by 5 bases and J by 0 bases, 19 bases remained unmatched. The CDR3 bases are TGTGCCAGTAGTGCTACCGGGGACAGGGAGCCCGCGGATACGAACACCGGGGAGCTGTTTTTT. Its protein product is CASSATGDREPADTNTGELFF.

This clonotype appeared many times. The chain couples TRBV9 to TRBJ1-6; D unresolved. Trimming cost V 2 bases and J 7 bases, with 10 bases left between them. The CDR3 spans 14 residues. Germline CDR1 SGDLS, CDR2 YYNGEE. CDR3 sequence reads: CASSVGQPNSPLHF. As DNA, the CDR3 is TGTGCCAGCAGCGTTGGCCAACCCAATTCACCCCTCCACTTT. Full variable domain (remainder filled in from reference TRBV9 and TRBJ1-6): DSGVTQTPKHLITATGQRVTLRCSPRSGDLSVYWYQQSLDQGLQFLIQYYNGEERAKGNILERFSAQQFPDLHSELNLSSLELGDSALYFCASSVGQPNSPLHFGNGTRLTVT.

This clonotype showed up many times. This chain joins TRBV7-8 and TRBJ1-1, with unresolved D. Germline-derived CDR1 and CDR2 are SGHVS and FQNEAQ. Between the trimmed V and J ends, which lost 4 bases and 5 bases, there was a span of 11 bases. This CDR3 is built from 13 residues. CDR3 bases: TGTGCCAGCAGCTCCCCTCTGGGGACTGAAGCTTTCTTT. This gives the protein CASSSPLGTEAFF.

In regard to this clonotype: The junction departs from the called germline gene at one end, perhaps through a read error. The genes are TRBV9 and TRBJ2-7; 12 bases map to TRBD2. There are 15 residues in the CDR3. Germline V gives CDR1 SGDLS, CDR2 YYNGEE. CDR3 sequence: CASSVGLAGDYERYF. The CDR3, as DNA: TGTGCCAGCAGCGTAGGACTAGCGGGAGACTACGAGCGGTACTTC.

This clonotype was counted ten times or more. The chain carries TRBV7-2 and TRBJ2-7, with D perhaps given as TRBD1 or TRBD2 (6 bases each). This CDR3 has 16 residues. Germline CDR1 reads SGHTA; CDR2 reads FQGNSA. V lost 0 bases, J lost 0 bases, and 12 bases lay in between. The CDR3 loop reads CASSLAGGNPSYEQYF. As DNA, the CDR3 is TGTGCCAGCAGCTTAGCGGGGGGCAACCCCTCCTACGAGCAGTACTTC. Looking up the rest from reference TRBV7-2 and TRBJ2-7 gives the full variable domain: GAGVSQSPSNKVTEKGKDVELRCDPISGHTALYWYRQSLGQGLEFLIYFQGNSAPDKSGLPSDRFSAERTGGSVSTLTIQRTQQEDSAVYLCASSLAGGNPSYEQYFGPGTRLTVT.

CDR3 amino acids: CASSIRLGSYEQYF. Written as DNA, the CDR3 is TGTGCCAGCAGCATCCGTTTGGGATCCTACGAGCAGTACTTC. The chain uses TRBV7-2 and TRBJ2-7; the D is unclear. Germline values: CDR1 SGHTA, CDR2 FQGNSA. The CDR3 loop spans 14 amino acids. Trimming removed 5 bases at V and 1 base at J, with 12 bases between. Together with reference TRBV7-2 and TRBJ2-7, the CDR3 gives the full variable domain: GAGVSQSPSNKVTEKGKDVELRCDPISGHTALYWYRQSLGQGLEFLIYFQGNSAPDKSGLPSDRFSAERTGGSVSTLTIQRTQQEDSAVYLCASSIRLGSYEQYFGPGTRLTVT.